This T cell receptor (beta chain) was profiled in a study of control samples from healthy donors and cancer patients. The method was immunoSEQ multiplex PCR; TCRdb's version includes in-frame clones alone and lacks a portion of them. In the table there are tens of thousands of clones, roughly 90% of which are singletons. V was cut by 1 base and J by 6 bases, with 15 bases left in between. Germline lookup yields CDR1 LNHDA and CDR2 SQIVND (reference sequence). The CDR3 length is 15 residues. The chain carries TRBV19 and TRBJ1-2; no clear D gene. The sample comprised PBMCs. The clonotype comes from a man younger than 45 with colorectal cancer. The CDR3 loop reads CASSIGGEGSDGYTF. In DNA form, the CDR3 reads TGTGCCAGTAGTATAGGTGGGGAAGGGTCGGATGGCTACACCTTC.